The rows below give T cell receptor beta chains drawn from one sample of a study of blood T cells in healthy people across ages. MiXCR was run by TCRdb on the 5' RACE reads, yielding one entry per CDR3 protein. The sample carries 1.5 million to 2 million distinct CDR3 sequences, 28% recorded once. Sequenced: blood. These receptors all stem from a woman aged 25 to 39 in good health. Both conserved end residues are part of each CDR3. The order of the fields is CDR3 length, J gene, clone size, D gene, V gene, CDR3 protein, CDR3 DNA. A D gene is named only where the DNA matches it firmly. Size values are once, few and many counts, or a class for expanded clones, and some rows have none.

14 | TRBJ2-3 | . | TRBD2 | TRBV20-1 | CSAPLAGVPDTQYF | TGCAGTGCCCCTTTAGCGGGGGTCCCAGATACGCAGTATTTT
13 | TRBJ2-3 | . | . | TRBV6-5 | CASSYYPTDTQYF | TGTGCCAGCAGTTACTATCCCACAGATACGCAGTATTTT
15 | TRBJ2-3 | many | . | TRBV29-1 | CSVEFDYPRTDTQYF | TGCAGCGTTGAGTTTGACTACCCGAGAACAGATACGCAGTATTTT
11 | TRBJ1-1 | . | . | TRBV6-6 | CASSRGDGAFF | TGTGCCAGCTCGCGGGGGGACGGAGCTTTCTTT
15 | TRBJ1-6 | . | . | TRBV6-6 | CASSYGLNYNSPPHF | TGTGCCAGCAGTTACGGTCTGAACTATAATTCACCCCCCCACTTT
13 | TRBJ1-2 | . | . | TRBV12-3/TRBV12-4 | CASSPGRSYGCTF | TGTGCCAGCAGCCCGGGCAGGAGTTATGGCTGCACCTTC
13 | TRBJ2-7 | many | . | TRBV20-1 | CSASAGKLYEQYF | TGCAGTGCTAGTGCCGGAAAGTTGTACGAGCAGTACTTC
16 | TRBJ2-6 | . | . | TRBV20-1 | CSARGLERSGANALTF | TGCAGTGCTAGAGGTTTGGAGCGCTCTGGGGCCAACGCCCTGACTTTC
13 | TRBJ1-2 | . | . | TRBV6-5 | CASSYGPNYGYTF | TGTGCCAGCAGTTACGGGCCTAACTATGGCTACACCTTC
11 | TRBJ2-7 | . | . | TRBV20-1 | CSTSQGYEQYF | TGCAGTACTAGCCAGGGGTACGAGCAGTACTTC
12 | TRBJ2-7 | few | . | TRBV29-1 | CSVVEGSYEQYF | TGCAGCGTTGTAGAGGGCTCCTACGAGCAGTACTTC
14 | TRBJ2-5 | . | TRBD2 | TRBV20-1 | CSAPRVAGQETQYF | TGCAGTGCCCCCCGGGTAGCGGGACAAGAGACCCAGTACTTC
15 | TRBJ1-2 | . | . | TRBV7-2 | CASSFLGTSLEGYTF | TGTGCCAGCAGCTTCCTTGGTACTTCCCTTGAGGGCTACACCTTC
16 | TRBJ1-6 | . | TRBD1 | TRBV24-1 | CATSDPGQGPNSPLHF | TGTGCCACCAGTGATCCTGGACAGGGCCCTAATTCACCCCTCCACTTT
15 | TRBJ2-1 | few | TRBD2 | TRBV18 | CASSPLAGGEDEQFF | TGTGCCAGCTCACCGTTAGCGGGAGGGGAAGATGAGCAGTTCTTC
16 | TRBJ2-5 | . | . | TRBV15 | CATSGRARGNEETQYF | TGTGCCACCAGCGGACGGGCACGGGGCAATGAAGAGACCCAGTACTTC
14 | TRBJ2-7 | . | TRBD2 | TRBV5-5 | CASTGLVPYNEQYF | TGTGCCAGCACCGGACTAGTTCCCTACAATGAGCAGTACTTC
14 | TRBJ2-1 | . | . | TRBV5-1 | CASSLGPRYNEQFF | TGCGCCAGCAGCTTGGGGCCCCGCTACAATGAGCAGTTCTTC
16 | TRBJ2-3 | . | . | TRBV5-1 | CASRFIGGSSTDTQYF | TGCGCCAGCAGATTCATTGGCGGATCTAGCACAGATACGCAGTATTTT
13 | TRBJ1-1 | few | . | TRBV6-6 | CASTSDGNTEAFF | TGTGCCAGCACCTCGGACGGGAACACTGAAGCTTTCTTT
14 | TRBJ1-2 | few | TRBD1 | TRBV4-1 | CASSVIQGAGGYTF | TGCGCCAGCAGCGTAATACAGGGGGCCGGTGGCTACACCTTC
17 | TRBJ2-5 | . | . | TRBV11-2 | CASSLSLVGAIQETQYF | TGTGCCAGCAGCTTATCCCTAGTGGGAGCCATACAAGAGACCCAGTACTTC
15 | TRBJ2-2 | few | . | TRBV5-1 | CASGHSTGNTGELFF | TGCGCCAGCGGTCACTCTACTGGGAACACCGGGGAGCTGTTTTTT
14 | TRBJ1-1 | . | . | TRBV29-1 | CSVRDNRVDTEAFF | TGCAGCGTTCGAGATAATCGGGTGGACACTGAAGCTTTCTTT
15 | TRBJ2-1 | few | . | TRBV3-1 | CASSRQFLLNNEQFF | TGTGCCAGCAGCCGCCAGTTCCTGTTAAACAATGAGCAGTTCTTC
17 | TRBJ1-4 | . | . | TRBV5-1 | CASSAGWATLPNEKLFF | TGCGCCAGCAGCGCCGGGTGGGCGACTCTACCTAATGAAAAACTGTTTTTT
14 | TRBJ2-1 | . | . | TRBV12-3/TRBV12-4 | CASKGTSTYNEQFF | TGTGCCAGCAAAGGGACAAGCACCTACAATGAGCAGTTCTTC
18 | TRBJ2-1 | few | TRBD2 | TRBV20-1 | CSAPGLAGGPSVYNEQFF | TGCAGTGCCCCGGGACTAGCGGGGGGGCCTTCTGTTTACAATGAGCAGTTCTTC
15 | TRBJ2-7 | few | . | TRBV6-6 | CASSYNPPQGGKQYF | TGTGCCAGCAGTTACAATCCGCCGCAGGGCGGAAAGCAGTACTTC
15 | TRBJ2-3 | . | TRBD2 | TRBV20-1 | CSATGLARSTDTQYF | TGCAGTGCTACCGGACTAGCGCGATCCACAGATACGCAGTATTTT
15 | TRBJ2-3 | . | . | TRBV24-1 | CATSLGGAGTDTQYF | TGTGCCACCAGCTTAGGTGGCGCCGGCACAGATACGCAGTATTTT
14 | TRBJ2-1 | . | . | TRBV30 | CAWSRLGAWNEQFF | TGTGCCTGGAGTAGGTTAGGAGCATGGAATGAGCAGTTCTTC
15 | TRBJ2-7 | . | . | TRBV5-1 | CASSLSRHEAYEQYF | TGCGCCAGCAGCTTGTCCAGGCACGAGGCATACGAGCAGTACTTC
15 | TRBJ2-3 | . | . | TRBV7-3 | CASSPTVGGRDTQYF | TGTGCCAGCAGCCCCACGGTGGGGGGGCGGGATACGCAGTATTTT
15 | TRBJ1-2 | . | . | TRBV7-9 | CASSFPRAKDYGYTF | TGTGCCAGCAGCTTCCCCAGGGCTAAGGACTATGGCTACACCTTC
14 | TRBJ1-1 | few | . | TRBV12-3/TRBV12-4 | CASSSTVRGTEAFF | TGTGCCAGCAGTTCAACGGTGCGAGGTACTGAAGCTTTCTTT
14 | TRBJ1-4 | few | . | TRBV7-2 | CASSPSGVGEKLFF | TGTGCCAGCAGCCCCTCAGGGGTGGGTGAAAAACTGTTTTTT
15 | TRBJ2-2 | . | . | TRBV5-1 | CATRDLTRNTGELFF | TGCGCCACCCGGGATTTGACAAGGAACACCGGGGAGCTGTTTTTT
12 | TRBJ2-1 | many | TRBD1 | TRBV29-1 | CSTGTASGEQFF | TGCAGCACCGGGACAGCCTCTGGGGAGCAGTTCTTC
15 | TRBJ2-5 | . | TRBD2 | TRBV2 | CASSDRGLAVETQYF | TGTGCCAGCAGTGATAGGGGACTAGCGGTGGAGACCCAGTACTTC
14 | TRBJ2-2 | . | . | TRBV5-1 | CASSFAGFTGELFF | TGCGCCAGCAGCTTCGCAGGGTTCACCGGGGAGCTGTTTTTT
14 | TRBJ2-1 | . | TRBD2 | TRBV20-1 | CSAPGLAGMDEQFF | TGCAGTGCGCCGGGACTAGCGGGAATGGATGAGCAGTTCTTC
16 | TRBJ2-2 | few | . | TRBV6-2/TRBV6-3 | CASNVGDGYITGELFF | TGTGCCAGCAACGTCGGGGACGGATATATCACCGGGGAGCTGTTTTTT
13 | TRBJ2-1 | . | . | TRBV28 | CASRLTSYNEQFF | TGTGCCAGCAGATTGACGAGCTACAATGAGCAGTTCTTC
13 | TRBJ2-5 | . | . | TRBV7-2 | CANGLGTVETQYF | TGTGCCAACGGCTTAGGTACTGTGGAGACCCAGTACTTC
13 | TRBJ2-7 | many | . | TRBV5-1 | CASSLLGEDEQYF | TGCGCCAGCAGCTTGTTAGGGGAGGACGAGCAGTACTTC
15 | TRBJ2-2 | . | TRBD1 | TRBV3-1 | CASRKNRGNTGELFF | TGTGCCAGCAGAAAGAACAGGGGGAACACCGGGGAGCTGTTTTTT
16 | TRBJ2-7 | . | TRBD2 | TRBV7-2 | CASSFSLAGETYEQYF | TGTGCCAGCAGCTTCTCACTAGCGGGAGAGACCTACGAGCAGTACTTC
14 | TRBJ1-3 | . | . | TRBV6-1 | CVSNSKPDGNTIYF | TGTGTCAGCAACAGCAAGCCGGATGGAAACACCATATATTTT